This T cell receptor beta chain was recovered during a study of OX40 agonist ivuxolimab in advanced cancers. The assay was immunoSEQ multiplex PCR, and TCRdb's table has in-frame clones only and misses some. The table records tens of thousands of clones, around 83% of them present only once. Trimming left V 4 bases short and J 0 bases short, with 9 bases between. The CDR3 consists of 14 residues. Germline assignment: CDR1 SGHRS and CDR2 YFSETQ. Study-level findings and limits: Antigen targets of the expanded peripheral T cells went undetermined. Compared with CD4+, CD8+ T cells on average had more expanded clones.

Regarding this clone: The target antigen is unknown.

This specimen was CD4+ or CD8+ T cells sorted from blood, taken in a trial of the OX40 agonist ivuxolimab. This chain links TRBV5-1 with TRBJ2-3, with D possibly matching TRBD2 (5 bases). The clonotype originates from an adult with an advanced solid tumor such as melanoma, head and neck, liver or kidney cancer. CDR3 amino acids: CASSPWTSTDTQYF. For the CDR3, the DNA is TGCGCCAGCAGCCCGTGGACTAGCACAGATACGCAGTATTTT.